One sample yielded the 15 T cell receptor beta chains listed below, sequenced in a study of vaccination and CD4 T cells after COVID-19. Sequencing of cultured CD4+ T cell DNA used the Oncomine TCR Beta short-read assay. TCRdb recomputed calls from the PCR reads with MiXCR, one row per CDR3 protein. The sample includes approximately 23,000 distinct CDR3 sequences, about 40% of them seen just once. These receptors have no identified antigens. Indicated time point: late sampling 161 to 241 days after vaccination in a few convalescent patients. Regarding treatment: roughly ten-day PBMC culture with coronavirus spike peptide pools or control peptides (ViraFEST assay). The sequenced sample was CD4+ T cells from blood, cultured in vitro, obtained about 7 months after SARS-CoV-2 vaccination. The receptors shown here come from a human donor who had recovered from COVID-19.

The J gene is TRBJ1-6, the V gene TRBV20-1, with D tentatively TRBD1 (5 bases). The CDR3 has 15 residues. V was shortened by 6 bases and J by 7 bases, with 19 bases between the two germline ends. CDR1 DFQATT and CDR2 SNEGSKA come from the germline V gene (reference sequence). The CDR3 DNA sequence: TGCAGTGCAGGTACAGGAGGGACCGCAAATTCACCCCTCCACTTT. Protein: CSAGTGGTANSPLHF.

This clonotype appeared a few times. The rearrangement uses TRBV6-1 and TRBJ2-3; 7 positions agree with TRBD1. V lost 8 bases and J lost 2; bases outside the gene matches: 4. From germline, CDR1 is MNHNS and CDR2 SASEGT. The CDR3 is 13 residues long. The CDR3 DNA sequence: TGTGCCAGCGGGGGACAGAACACAGATACGCAGTATTTT. It encodes CASGGQNTDTQYF.

The CDR3 protein is CASSLSAGHQYNEQFF. The CDR3 bases are TGTGCCAGCAGTTTAAGTGCGGGACACCAATACAATGAGCAGTTCTTC. The chain carries TRBV28 and TRBJ2-1; tentatively, D is TRBD1 or TRBD2 (6 bases each). Germline lookup yields CDR1 MDHEN and CDR2 SYDVKM. The CDR3 contains 16 residues. V gave up 2 bases and J gave up 4 bases, with 15 bases separating them.

This clonotype was observed a few times. The chain uses TRBV6-4 and TRBJ2-2; maybe TRBD2 (6 bases). V lost 0 bases and J 7 bases, leaving 6 bases between the germline ends. Looked up from germline, CDR1 is MRHNA and CDR2 is SNTAGT. The CDR3 has 13 residues. DNA of the CDR3: TGTGCCAGCAGTGACTCGACTAGCGGGGAGCTGTTTTTT. It codes for CASSDSTSGELFF.

DNA for the CDR3: TGCAGTGCTAGAGGTGGGACAGGGTCGGTGAACACTGAAGCTTTCTTT. It is translated as CSARGGTGSVNTEAFF. The chain recombines TRBV20-1 with TRBJ1-1; 9 bases agree with TRBD1. Germline loops: CDR1 DFQATT, CDR2 SNEGSKA (reference sequence). J lost 0 bases, V lost 1 base, and 6 bases had no gene match. The CDR3 consists of 16 residues.

This sequence joins TRBV10-3 and TRBJ2-7; no definite D call. V lost 6 bases to trimming and J lost 3 bases, with 12 bases between them. The CDR3 has 13 residues. Germline lookup yields CDR1 ENHRY and CDR2 SYGVKD. This CDR3 is CAIRVGSSYEQYF. Written as DNA, the CDR3 is TGTGCCATCAGGGTCGGTTCTAGCTACGAGCAGTACTTC.

The chain links TRBV20-1 to TRBJ1-1; D call uncertain. In germline, CDR1 is DFQATT, CDR2 SNEGSKA (reference sequence). The CDR3 totals 14 residues. V lost 0 bases, J lost 1 base, and 9 bases lay in between. CDR3 sequence (DNA): TGCAGTGCTAGAGATGGTAGCACGAACACTGAAGCTTTCTTT. The encoded protein is CSARDGSTNTEAFF.

Of note for this clonotype: The junction shows a germline mismatch at one end, possibly a read error. The chain carries TRBV20-1 and TRBJ1-2, with 10 bases lining up with TRBD1. Germline lookup yields CDR1 DFQATT and CDR2 SNEGSKA (reference sequence). The CDR3 covers 12 residues. The CDR3 DNA sequence: TGCAGTGCTAGAGATCTAGACAGGGGGCCCGCCTTC. It translates to CSARDLDRGPAF.

The genes are TRBV7-2 and TRBJ2-1; D remains ambiguous. The CDR3 length is 12 residues. Germline V gene sequence: CDR1 SGHTA, CDR2 FQGNSA. The V end was cut by 1 base, the J end by 7 bases, with 5 bases between. The CDR3 nucleotides are TGTGCCAGCAGCTTAGGGTGGAATGAGCAGTTCTTC. Translation: CASSLGWNEQFF.

This clonotype has a handful of counts. This chain uses TRBV28 with TRBJ1-5, with 7 bases fitting TRBD1. CDR3 size: 14 residues. Germline V gene data show CDR1 as MDHEN and CDR2 as SYDVKM. V was pared by 4 bases and J by 0 bases, with 0 bases of the junction left unmatched. CDR3 in DNA: TGTGCCAGCAGTTCAGGGGGTAGCAATCAGCCCCAGCATTTT. Its translation is CASSSGGSNQPQHF.

This clonotype came up once. The V call is TRBV11-3, the J call TRBJ2-1; perhaps TRBD2 as D (6 bases). CDR1 is SGHNT and CDR2 is YENEEA in the germline V gene. The V end lost 5 bases, the J end lost 3 bases, and 11 bases lay between the germline ends. The CDR3 has 14 residues. Here the CDR3 DNA reads TGTGCCAGCAGCCTTGGTAGCGGCTACAATGAGCAGTTCTTC. It yields the protein CASSLGSGYNEQFF.

V is TRBV20-1 and J is TRBJ1-4; the match to TRBD1 covers 9 bases. The ends lost 1 base at V and 10 bases at J; junction bases unmatched: 7. The CDR3 extends over 14 amino acids. Per germline, CDR1 DFQATT and CDR2 SNEGSKA (reference sequence). The CDR3 DNA reads as TGCAGTGCTAGAGTTGGGACAGGGTCGGGAAAACTGTTTTTT. It encodes CSARVGTGSGKLFF.

The CDR3 protein is CSVQTTSGYIRREQYF. CDR3 DNA sequence: TGCAGCGTCCAAACGACTAGCGGGTATATTCGGCGCGAGCAGTACTTC. V and J are TRBV29-1 and TRBJ2-7, with TRBD2 matching over 10 bases. Germline-derived CDR1 and CDR2 are SQVTM and ANQGSEA. Trimming at V came to 6 bases and at J to 6 bases, leaving 17 bases not matched to a gene. There are 16 residues in the CDR3.

The chain combines TRBV7-8 with TRBJ2-1, with D maybe TRBD1 (5 bases). CDR3 size: 14 residues. Germline CDR1 SGHVS, CDR2 FQNEAQ. Trimming shortened V by 5 bases and J by 6 bases, and 14 bases separated the two germline ends. The CDR3 nucleotides read TGTGCCAGCAGCAAAGGGGTCCAGGGCAATGAGCAGTTCTTC. This codes for CASSKGVQGNEQFF.

The chain couples TRBV20-1 to TRBJ2-5; 10 positions agree with TRBD2. Germline V gives CDR1 DFQATT, CDR2 SNEGSKA (reference sequence). With V trimmed by 2 bases and J by 3 bases, 0 bases remained unmatched. The CDR3 sequence is 13 residues long. DNA of the CDR3: TGCAGTGCTAGACTAGCGGGAGAAGAGACCCAGTACTTC. It specifies CSARLAGEETQYF.